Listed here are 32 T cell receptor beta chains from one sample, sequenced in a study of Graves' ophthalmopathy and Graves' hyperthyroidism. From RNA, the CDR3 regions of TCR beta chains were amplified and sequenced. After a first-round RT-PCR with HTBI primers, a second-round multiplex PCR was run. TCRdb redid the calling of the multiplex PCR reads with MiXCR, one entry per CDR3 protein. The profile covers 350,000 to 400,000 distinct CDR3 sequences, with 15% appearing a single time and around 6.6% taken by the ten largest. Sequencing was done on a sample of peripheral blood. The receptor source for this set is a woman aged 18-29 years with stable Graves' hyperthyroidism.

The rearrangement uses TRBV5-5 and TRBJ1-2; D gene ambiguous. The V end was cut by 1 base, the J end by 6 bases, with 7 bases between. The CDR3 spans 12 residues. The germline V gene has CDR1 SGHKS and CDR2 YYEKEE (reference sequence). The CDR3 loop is CASSLFDHGYTF. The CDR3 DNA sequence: TGTGCCAGCAGCTTGTTTGACCATGGCTACACCTTC.

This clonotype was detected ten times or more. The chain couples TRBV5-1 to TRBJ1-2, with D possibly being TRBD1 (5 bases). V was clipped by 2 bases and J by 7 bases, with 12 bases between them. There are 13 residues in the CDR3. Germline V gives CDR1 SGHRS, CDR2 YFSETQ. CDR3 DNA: TGCGCCAGCAGCTTTCAGGGCTCGGGTGGCTACACCTTC. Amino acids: CASSFQGSGGYTF.

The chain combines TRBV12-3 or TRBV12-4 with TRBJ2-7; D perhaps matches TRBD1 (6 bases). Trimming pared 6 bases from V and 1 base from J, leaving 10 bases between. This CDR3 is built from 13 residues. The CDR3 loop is CASSRQESYEQYF. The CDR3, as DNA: TGTGCCAGCAGCCGACAGGAATCCTACGAGCAGTACTTC.

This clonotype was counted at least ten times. The CDR3 nucleotides read TGCAGTGCTCCCCTAGGACAAACCCGAAGGACTGAAGCTTTCTTT. Its translation is CSAPLGQTRRTEAFF. This chain connects TRBV20-1 to TRBJ1-1; D perhaps matches TRBD1 (5 bases). This CDR3 contains 15 residues. The ends were cut back, 5 bases at V and 5 bases at J, with 21 bases in the middle. Germline CDR1 is DFQATT and CDR2 is SNEGSKA (reference sequence).

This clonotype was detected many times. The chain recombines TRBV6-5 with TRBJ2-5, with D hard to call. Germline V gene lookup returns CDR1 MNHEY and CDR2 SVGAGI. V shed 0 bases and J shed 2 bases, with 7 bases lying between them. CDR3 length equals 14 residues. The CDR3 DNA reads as TGTGCCAGCAGTTACTCGAGGCTGCAAGAGACCCAGTACTTC. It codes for CASSYSRLQETQYF.

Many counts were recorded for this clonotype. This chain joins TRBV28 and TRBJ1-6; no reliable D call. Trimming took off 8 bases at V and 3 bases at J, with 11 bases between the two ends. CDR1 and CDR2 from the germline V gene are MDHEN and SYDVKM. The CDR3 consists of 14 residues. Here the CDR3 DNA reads TGTGCCAGCCGGCAGATTAGCTATAATTCACCCCTCCACTTT. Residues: CASRQISYNSPLHF.

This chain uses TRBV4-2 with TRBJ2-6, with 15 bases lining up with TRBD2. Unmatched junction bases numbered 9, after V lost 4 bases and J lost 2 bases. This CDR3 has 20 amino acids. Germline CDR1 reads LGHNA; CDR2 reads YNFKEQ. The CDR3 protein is CASSPGLAGGRVAGANVLTF. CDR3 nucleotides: TGTGCCAGCAGCCCAGGACTAGCGGGGGGGCGCGTAGCTGGGGCCAACGTCCTGACTTTC.

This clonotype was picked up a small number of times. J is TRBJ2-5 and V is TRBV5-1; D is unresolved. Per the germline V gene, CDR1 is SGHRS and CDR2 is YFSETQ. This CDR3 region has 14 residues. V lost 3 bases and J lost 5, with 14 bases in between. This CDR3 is CASSWTRFTETQYF. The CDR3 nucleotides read TGCGCCAGCAGCTGGACGAGATTTACGGAGACCCAGTACTTC.

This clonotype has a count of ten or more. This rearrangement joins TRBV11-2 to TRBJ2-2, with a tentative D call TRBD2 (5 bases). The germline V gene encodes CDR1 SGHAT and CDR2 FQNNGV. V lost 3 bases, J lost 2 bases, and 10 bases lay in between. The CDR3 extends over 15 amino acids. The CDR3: CASSFLAGNTGELFF. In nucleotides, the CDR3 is TGTGCCAGCAGCTTTCTTGCGGGCAACACCGGGGAGCTGTTTTTT.

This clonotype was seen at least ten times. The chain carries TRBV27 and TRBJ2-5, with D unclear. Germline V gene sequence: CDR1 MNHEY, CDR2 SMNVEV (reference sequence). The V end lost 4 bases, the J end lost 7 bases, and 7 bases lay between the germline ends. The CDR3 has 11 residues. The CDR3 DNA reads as TGTGCCAGCAGTTCCTTAGGGACCCAGTACTTC. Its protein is CASSSLGTQYF.

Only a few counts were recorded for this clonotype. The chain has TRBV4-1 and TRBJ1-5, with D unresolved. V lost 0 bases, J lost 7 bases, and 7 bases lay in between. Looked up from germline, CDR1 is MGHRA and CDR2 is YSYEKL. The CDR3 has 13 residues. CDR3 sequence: CASSQDPWQPQHF. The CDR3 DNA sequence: TGCGCCAGCAGCCAAGATCCGTGGCAGCCCCAGCATTTT.

The CDR3 reads CASSQDWVTQYF. The CDR3 DNA is TGCGCCAGCAGCCAAGACTGGGTAACCCAGTACTTC. The chain recombines TRBV4-1 with TRBJ2-5; D unclear. The CDR3 has 12 residues. V gave up 0 bases and J gave up 8 bases, with 7 bases separating them. Looked up from germline, CDR1 is MGHRA and CDR2 is YSYEKL.

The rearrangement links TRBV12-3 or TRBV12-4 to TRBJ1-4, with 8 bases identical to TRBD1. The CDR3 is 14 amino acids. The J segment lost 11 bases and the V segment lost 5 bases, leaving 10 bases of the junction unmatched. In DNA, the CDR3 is TGTGCCAGCAGTCCTGACAGGGGCGCGTGGAAACTGTTTTTT. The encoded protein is CASSPDRGAWKLFF.

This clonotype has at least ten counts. The CDR3 DNA reads as TGTGCCAGTACAAGGATAAACACCGGGGAGCTGTTTTTT. This encodes CASTRINTGELFF. This sequence joins TRBV19 and TRBJ2-2, with no clear D. Per the germline V gene, CDR1 is LNHDA and CDR2 is SQIVND (reference sequence). V was cut by 7 bases and J by 2 bases, with 8 bases left in between. The CDR3 length is 13 residues.

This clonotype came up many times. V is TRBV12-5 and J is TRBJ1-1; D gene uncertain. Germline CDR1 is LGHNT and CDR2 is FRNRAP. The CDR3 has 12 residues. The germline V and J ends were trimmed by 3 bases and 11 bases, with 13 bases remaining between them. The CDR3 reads CASGLLNRGAFF. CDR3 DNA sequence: TGTGCTAGTGGTTTACTAAACCGAGGGGCTTTCTTT. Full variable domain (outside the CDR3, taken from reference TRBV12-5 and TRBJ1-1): DARVTQTPRHKVTEMGQEVTMRCQPILGHNTVFWYRQTMMQGLELLAYFRNRAPLDDSGMPKDRFSAEMPDATLATLKIQPSEPRDSAVYFCASGLLNRGAFFGQGTRLTVV.

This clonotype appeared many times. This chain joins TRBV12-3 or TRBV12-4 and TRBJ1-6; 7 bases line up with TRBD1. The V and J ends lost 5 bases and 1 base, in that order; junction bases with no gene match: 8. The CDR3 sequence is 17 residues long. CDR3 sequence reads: CASSIRTGGSYNSPLHF. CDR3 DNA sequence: TGTGCCAGCAGTATCCGGACAGGAGGGTCCTATAATTCACCCCTCCACTTT.

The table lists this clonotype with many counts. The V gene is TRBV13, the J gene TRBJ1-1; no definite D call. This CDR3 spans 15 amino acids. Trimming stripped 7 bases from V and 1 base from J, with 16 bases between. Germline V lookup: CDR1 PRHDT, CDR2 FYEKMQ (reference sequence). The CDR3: CASTLSRSGNTEAFF. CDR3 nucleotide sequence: TGTGCCAGCACCCTAAGCAGATCGGGGAACACTGAAGCTTTCTTT. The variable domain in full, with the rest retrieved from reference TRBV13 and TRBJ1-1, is AAGVIQSPRHLIKEKRETATLKCYPIPRHDTVYWYQQGPGQDPQFLISFYEKMQSDKGSIPDRFSAQQFSDYHSELNMSSLELGDSALYFCASTLSRSGNTEAFFGQGTRLTVV.

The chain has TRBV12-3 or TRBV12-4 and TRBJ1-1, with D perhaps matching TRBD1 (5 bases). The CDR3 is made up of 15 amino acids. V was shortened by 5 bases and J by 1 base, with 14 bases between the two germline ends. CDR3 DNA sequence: TGTGCCAGCAGTACCGTCGGGGACCGGAACACTGAAGCTTTCTTT. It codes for CASSTVGDRNTEAFF.

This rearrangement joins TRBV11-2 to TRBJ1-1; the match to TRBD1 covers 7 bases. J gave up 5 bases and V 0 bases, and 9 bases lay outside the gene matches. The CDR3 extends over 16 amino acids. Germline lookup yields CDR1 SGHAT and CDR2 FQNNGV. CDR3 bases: TGTGCCAGCAGCTTAGAAGGCAGAGGGGGCTGGACTGAAGCTTTCTTT. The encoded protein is CASSLEGRGGWTEAFF.

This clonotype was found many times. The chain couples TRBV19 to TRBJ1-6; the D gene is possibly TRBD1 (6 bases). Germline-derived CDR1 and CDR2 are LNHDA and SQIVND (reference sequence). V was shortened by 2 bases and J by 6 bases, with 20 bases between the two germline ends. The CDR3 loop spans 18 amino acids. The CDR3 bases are TGTGCCAGTAGTATACCCACTAAACGGGGACACCGTAATTCACCCCTCCACTTT. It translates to CASSIPTKRGHRNSPLHF.

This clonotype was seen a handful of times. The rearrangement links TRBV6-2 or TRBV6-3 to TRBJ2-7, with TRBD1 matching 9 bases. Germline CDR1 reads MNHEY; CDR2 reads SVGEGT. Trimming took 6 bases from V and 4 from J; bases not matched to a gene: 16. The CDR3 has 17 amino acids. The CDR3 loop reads CASRPGGVRQGEYEQYF. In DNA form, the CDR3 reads TGTGCCAGCAGACCCGGCGGGGTACGACAGGGGGAGTACGAGCAGTACTTC.

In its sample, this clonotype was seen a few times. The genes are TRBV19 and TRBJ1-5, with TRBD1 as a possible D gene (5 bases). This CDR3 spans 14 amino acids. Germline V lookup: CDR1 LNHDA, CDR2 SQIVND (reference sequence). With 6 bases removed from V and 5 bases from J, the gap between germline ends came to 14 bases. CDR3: CASRPRPGDQPQHF. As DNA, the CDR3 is TGTGCCAGTAGGCCCCGGCCGGGGGATCAGCCCCAGCATTTT.

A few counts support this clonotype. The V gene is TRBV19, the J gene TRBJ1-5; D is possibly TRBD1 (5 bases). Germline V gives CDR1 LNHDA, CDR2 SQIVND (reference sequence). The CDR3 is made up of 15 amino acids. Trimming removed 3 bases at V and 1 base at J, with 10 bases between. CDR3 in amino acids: CASSIQGASNQPQHF. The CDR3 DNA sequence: TGTGCCAGTAGTATCCAGGGAGCAAGCAATCAGCCCCAGCATTTT. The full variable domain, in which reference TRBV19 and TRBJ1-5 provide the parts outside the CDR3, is DGGITQSPKYLFRKEGQNVTLSCEQNLNHDAMYWYRQDPGQGLRLIYYSQIVNDFQKGDIAEGYSVSREKKESFPLTVTSAQKNPTAFYLCASSIQGASNQPQHFGDGTRLSIL.

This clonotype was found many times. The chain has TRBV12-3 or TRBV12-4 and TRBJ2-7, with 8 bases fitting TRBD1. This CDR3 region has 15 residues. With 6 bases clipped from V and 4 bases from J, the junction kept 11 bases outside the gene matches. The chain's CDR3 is CASSTAGTGYYEQYF. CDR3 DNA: TGTGCCAGCAGCACAGCCGGGACAGGATATTACGAGCAGTACTTC.

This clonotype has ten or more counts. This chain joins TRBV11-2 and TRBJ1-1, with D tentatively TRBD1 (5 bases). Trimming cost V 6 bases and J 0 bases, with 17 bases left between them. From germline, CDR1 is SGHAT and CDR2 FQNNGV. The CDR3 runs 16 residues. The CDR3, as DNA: TGTGCCAGCAGTCAATTCGCCGGGACGGTGAACACTGAAGCTTTCTTT. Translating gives CASSQFAGTVNTEAFF.

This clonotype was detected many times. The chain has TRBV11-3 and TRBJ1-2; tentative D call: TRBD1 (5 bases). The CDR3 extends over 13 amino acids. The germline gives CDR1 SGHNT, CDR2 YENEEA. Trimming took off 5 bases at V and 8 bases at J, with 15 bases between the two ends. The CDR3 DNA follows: TGTGCCAGCAGCCCCCGGGGGGAAGTGGGCTACACCTTC. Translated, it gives CASSPRGEVGYTF.

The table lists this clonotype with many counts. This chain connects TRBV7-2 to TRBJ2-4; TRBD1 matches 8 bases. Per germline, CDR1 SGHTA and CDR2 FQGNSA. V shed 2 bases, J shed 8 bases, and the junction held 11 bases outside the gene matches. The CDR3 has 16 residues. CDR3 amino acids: CASSLTDSGGRYIQYF. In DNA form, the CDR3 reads TGTGCCAGCAGCTTAACTGATTCAGGGGGCCGATACATTCAGTACTTC.

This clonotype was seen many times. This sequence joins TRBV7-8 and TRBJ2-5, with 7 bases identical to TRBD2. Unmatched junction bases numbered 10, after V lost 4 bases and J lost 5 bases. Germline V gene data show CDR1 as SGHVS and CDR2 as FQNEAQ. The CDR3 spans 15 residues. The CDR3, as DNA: TGTGCCAGCAGCTGGCTGGGAGGGGCTCTGGAGACCCAGTACTTC. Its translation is CASSWLGGALETQYF.

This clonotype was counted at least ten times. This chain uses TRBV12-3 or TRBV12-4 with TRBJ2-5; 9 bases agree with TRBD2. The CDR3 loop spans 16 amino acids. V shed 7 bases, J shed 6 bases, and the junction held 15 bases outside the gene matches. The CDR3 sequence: CASTGGGGAGGQTQYF. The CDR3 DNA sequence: TGTGCCAGCACCGGGGGCGGGGGGGCCGGTGGGCAGACCCAGTACTTC.

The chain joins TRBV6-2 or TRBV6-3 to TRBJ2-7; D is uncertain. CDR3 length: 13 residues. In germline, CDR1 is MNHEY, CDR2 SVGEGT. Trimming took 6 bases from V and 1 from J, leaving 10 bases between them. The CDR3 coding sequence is TGTGCCAGCAGGACGACTCCATCCTACGAGCAGTACTTC. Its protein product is CASRTTPSYEQYF.

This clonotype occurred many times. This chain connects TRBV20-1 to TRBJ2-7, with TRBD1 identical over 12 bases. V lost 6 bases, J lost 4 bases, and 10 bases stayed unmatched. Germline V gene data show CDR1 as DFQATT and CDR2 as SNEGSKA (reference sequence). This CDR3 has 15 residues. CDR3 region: CSAAAGTGGLYEQYF. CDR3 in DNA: TGCAGTGCCGCCGCCGGGACAGGGGGCTTGTACGAGCAGTACTTC.

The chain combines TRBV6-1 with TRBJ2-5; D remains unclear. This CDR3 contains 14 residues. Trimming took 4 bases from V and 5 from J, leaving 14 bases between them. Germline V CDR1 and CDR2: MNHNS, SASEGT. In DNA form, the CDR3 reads TGTGCCAGCAGTGCCTGGACGGCCCACGAGACCCAGTACTTC. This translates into CASSAWTAHETQYF.